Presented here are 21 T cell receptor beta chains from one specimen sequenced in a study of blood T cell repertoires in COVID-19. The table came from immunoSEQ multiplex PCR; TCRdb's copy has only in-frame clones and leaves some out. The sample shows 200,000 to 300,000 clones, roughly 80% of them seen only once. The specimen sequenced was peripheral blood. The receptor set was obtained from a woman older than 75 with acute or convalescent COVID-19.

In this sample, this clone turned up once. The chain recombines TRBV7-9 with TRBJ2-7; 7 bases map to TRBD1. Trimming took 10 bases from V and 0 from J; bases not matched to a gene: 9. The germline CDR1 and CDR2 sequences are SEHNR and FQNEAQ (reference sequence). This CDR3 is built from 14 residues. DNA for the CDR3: TGTGCCACCCTGGGGACAGCCTCCTCCTACGAGCAGTACTTC. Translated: CATLGTASSYEQYF.

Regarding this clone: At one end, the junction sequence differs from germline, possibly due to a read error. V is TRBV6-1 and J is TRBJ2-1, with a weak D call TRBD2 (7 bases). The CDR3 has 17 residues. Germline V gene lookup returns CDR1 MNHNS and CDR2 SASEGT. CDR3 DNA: TGTGCCAGCAGTCAAGCCGTGGGAAGGGGGGGGATCCATGAGCAGTTCTTC. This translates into CASSQAVGRGGIHEQFF.

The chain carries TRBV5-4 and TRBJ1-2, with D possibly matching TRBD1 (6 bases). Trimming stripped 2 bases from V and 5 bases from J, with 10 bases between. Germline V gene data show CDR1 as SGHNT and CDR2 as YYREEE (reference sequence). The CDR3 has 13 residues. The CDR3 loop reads CASSFEQGYGYTF. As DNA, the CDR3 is TGTGCCAGCAGCTTCGAGCAGGGGTATGGCTACACCTTC.

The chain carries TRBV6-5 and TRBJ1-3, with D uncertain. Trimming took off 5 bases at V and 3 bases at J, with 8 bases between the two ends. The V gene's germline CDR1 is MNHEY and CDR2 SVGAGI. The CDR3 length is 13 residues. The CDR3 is CASSQAFGNTIYF. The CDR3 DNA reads TGTGCCAGCAGTCAGGCATTTGGAAACACCATATATTTT.

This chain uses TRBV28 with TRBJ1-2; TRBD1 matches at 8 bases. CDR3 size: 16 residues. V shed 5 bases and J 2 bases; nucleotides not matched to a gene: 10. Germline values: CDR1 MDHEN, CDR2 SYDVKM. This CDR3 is CASSPLLRTGNYGYTF. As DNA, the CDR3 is TGTGCCAGCAGTCCCCTTCTCCGGACAGGGAACTATGGCTACACCTTC.

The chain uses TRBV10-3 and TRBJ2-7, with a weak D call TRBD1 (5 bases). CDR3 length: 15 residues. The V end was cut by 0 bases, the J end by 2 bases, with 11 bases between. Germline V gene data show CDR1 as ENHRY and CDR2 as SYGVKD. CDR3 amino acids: CAISESGQGTYEQYF. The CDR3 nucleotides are TGTGCCATCAGTGAGTCGGGCCAGGGAACCTACGAGCAGTACTTC.

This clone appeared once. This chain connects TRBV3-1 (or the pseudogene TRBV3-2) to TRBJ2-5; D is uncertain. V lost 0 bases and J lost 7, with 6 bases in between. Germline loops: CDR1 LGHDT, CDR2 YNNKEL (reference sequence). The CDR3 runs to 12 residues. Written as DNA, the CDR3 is TGTGCCAGCAGCCAAGACGTCCGGACCCAGTACTTC. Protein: CASSQDVRTQYF.

The CDR3 region has the DNA TGTGCCAGCAGCAAGCGGGAACTTGATTACGAGCAGTACTTC. It codes for CASSKRELDYEQYF. V and J are TRBV21-1 and TRBJ2-7; the listed D gene, TRBD2, was not tested against the DNA. TRBV21-1 is a listed pseudogene. The CDR3 length is 14 residues.

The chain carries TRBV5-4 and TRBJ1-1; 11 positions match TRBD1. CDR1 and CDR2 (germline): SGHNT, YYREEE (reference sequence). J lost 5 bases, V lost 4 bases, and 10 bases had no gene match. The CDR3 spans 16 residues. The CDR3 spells CASSPGQGASGTEAFF. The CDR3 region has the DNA TGTGCCAGCAGCCCCGGACAGGGGGCGAGCGGGACTGAAGCTTTCTTT. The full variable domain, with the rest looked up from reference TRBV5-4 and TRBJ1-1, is ETGVTQSPTHLIKTRGQQVTLRCSSQSGHNTVSWYQQALGQGPQFIFQYYREEENGRGNFPPRFSGLQFPNYSSELNVNALELDDSALYLCASSPGQGASGTEAFFGQGTRLTVV.

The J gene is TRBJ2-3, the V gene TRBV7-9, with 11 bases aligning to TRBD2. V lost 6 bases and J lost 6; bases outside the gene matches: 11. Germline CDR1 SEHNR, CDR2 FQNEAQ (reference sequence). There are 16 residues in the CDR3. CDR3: CASRTLAGALRDTQYF. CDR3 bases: TGTGCCAGCAGAACACTAGCGGGGGCCCTCAGGGATACGCAGTATTTT.

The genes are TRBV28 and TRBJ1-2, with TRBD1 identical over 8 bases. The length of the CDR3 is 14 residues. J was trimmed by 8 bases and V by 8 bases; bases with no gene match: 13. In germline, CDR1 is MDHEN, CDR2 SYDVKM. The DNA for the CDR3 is TGTGCCAGCGTAAGGGACAGGCGAGCCCCGGGCTACACCTTC. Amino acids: CASVRDRRAPGYTF.

CDR3 sequence reads: CATSGGNTEAFF. The CDR3 bases are TGTGCCACAAGCGGCGGGAACACTGAAGCTTTCTTT. This chain links TRBV2 with TRBJ1-1; the D is unclear. The germline V gene encodes CDR1 SNHLY and CDR2 FYNNEI. CDR3 length: 12 residues. Trimming removed 10 bases from V and 1 base from J, with 10 bases in between.

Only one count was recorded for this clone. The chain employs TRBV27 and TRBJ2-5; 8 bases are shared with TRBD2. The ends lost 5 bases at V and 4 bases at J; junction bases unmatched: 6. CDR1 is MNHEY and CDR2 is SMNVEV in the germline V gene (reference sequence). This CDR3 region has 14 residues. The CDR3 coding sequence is TGTGCCAGCAGTCCCTCAACTAGCGGAGAGACCCAGTACTTC. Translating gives CASSPSTSGETQYF.

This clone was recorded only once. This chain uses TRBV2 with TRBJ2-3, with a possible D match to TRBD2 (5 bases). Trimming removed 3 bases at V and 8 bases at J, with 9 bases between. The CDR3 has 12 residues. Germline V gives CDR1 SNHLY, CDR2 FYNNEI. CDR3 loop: CASSDRGPTQYF. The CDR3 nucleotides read TGTGCCAGCAGTGATCGGGGTCCTACGCAGTATTTT.

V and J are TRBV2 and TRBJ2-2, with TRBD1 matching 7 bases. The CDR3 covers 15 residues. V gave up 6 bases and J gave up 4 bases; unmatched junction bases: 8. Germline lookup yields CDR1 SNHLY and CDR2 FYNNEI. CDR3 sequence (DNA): TGTGCCAGCAGGTCACCGGGACAGAGCACCGGGGAGCTGTTTTTT. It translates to CASRSPGQSTGELFF.

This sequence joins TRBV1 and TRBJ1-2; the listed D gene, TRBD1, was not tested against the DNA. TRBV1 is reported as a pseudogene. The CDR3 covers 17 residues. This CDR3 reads CTSSQEGEGTANYGYTF. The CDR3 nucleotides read TGCACCAGCAGCCAAGAGGGAGAGGGGACAGCTAACTATGGCTACACCTTC.

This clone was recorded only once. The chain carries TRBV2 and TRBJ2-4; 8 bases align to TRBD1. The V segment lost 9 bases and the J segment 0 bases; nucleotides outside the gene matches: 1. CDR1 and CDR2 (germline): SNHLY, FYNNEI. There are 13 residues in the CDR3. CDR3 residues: CARQGEAKNIQYF. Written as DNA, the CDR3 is TGTGCCAGACAGGGGGAAGCCAAAAACATTCAGTACTTC.

The CDR3 region is CASSLAQSSYEQYF. The DNA of the CDR3 is TGCGCCAGCAGCTTGGCACAGAGCTCCTACGAGCAGTACTTC. The rearrangement links TRBV5-1 to TRBJ2-7, with D hard to call. The CDR3 totals 14 residues. The V end was cut by 0 bases, the J end by 0 bases, with 7 bases between. Germline-derived CDR1 and CDR2 are SGHRS and YFSETQ.

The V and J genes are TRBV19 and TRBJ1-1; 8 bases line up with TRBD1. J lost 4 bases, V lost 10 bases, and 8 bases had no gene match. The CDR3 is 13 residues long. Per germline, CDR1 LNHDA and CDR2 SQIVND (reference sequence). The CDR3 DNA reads TGTGCCACTAGGGGGACAGGAGGCACTGAAGCTTTCTTT. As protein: CATRGTGGTEAFF.

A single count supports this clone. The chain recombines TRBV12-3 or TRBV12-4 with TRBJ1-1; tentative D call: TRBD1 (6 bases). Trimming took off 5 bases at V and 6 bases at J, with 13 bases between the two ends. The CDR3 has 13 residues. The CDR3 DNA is TGTGCCAGCAGTGCTATACAGGGATCTGAAGCTTTCTTT. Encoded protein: CASSAIQGSEAFF.

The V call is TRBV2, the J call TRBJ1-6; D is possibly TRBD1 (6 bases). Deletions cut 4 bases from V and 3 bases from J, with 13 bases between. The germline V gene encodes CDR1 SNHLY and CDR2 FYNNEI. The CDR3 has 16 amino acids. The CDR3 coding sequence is TGTGCCAGCAGTGCCGGCGGGGGCTACTATAATTCACCCCTCCACTTT. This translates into CASSAGGGYYNSPLHF.